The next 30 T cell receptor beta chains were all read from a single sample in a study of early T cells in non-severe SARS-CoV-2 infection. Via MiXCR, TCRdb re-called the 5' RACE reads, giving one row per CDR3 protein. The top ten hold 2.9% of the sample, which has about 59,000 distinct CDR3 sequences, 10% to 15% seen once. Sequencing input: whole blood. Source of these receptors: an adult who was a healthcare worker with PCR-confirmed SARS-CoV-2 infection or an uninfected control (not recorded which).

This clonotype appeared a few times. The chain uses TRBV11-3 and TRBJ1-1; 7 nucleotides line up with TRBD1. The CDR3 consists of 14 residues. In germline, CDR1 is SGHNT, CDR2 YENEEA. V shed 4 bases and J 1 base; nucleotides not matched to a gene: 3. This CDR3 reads CASSSGQTNTEAFF. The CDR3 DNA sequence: TGTGCCAGCAGCTCGGGACAGACGAACACTGAAGCTTTCTTT.

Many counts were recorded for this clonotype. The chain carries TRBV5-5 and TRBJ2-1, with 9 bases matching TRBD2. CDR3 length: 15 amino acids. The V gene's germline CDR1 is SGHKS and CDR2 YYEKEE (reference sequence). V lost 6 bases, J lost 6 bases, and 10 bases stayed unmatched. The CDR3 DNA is TGTGCCAGCACCCTCGGGTGGCGGGAGGGCAATGAGCAGTTCTTC. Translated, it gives CASTLGWREGNEQFF.

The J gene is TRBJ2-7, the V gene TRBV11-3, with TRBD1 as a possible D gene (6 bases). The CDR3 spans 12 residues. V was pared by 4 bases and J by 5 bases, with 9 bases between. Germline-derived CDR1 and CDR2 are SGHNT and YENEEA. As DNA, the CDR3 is TGTGCCAGCAGCTCCCAGGGGAACGAGCAGTACTTC. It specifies CASSSQGNEQYF.

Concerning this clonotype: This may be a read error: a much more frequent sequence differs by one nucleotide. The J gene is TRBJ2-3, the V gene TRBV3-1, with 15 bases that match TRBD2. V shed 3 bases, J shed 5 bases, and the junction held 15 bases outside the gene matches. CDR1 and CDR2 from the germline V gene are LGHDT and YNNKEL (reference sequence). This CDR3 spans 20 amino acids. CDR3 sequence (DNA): TGTGCCAGCAGCCACCCTCGGACTAGCGGGAGGGAAAAGGATGGAGATACGCAGTATTTT. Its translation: CASSHPRTSGREKDGDTQYF.

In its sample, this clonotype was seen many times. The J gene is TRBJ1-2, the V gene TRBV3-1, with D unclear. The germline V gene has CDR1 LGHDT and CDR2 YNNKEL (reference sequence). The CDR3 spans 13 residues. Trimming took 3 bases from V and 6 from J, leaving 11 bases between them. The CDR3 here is CASSQVLRDGYTF. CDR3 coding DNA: TGTGCCAGCAGCCAGGTCCTGAGGGATGGCTACACCTTC. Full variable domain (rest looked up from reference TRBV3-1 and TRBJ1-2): DTAVSQTPKYLVTQMGNDKSIKCEQNLGHDTMYWYKQDSKKFLKIMFSYNNKELIINETVPNRFSPKSPDKAHLNLHINSLELGDSAVYFCASSQVLRDGYTFGSGTRLTVV.

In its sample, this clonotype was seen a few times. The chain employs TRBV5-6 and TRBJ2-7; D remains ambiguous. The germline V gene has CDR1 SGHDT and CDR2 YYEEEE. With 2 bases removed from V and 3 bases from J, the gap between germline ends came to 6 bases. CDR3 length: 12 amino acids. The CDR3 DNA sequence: TGTGCCAGCAGCTTCACCGGCTACGAGCAGTACTTC. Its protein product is CASSFTGYEQYF.

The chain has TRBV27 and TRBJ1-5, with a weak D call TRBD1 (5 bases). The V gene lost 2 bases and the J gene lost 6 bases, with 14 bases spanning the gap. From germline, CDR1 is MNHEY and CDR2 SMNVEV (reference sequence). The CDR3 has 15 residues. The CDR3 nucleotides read TGTGCCAGCAGTTTAGAGGCAGGGTTGGCTCAGCCCCAGCATTTT. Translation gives CASSLEAGLAQPQHF.

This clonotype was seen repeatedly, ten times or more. CDR3 region: CASSFQGAYTEAFF. In DNA, the CDR3 is TGTGCCAGCAGCTTTCAGGGGGCCTATACTGAAGCTTTCTTT. The genes are TRBV7-8 and TRBJ1-1; 8 nucleotides match TRBD1. V shed 3 bases, J shed 5 bases, and the junction held 5 bases outside the gene matches. Germline CDR1 reads SGHVS; CDR2 reads FQNEAQ. This CDR3 region has 14 residues.

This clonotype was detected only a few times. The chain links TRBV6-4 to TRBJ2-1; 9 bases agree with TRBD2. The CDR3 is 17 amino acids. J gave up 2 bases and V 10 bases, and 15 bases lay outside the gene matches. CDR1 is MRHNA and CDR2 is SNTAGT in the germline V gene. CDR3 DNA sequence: TGTGCCACCAATAGCGGGAGACTCGTTAGTGCCTACAATGAGCAGTTCTTC. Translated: CATNSGRLVSAYNEQFF.

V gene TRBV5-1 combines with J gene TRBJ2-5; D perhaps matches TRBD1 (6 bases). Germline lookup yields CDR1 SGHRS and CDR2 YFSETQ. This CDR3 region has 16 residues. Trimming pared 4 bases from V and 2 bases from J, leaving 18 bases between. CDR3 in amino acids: CASSLLGATGQETQYF. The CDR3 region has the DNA TGCGCCAGCAGCCTCCTGGGGGCGACAGGACAAGAGACCCAGTACTTC. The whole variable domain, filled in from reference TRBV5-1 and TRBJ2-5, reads KAGVTQTPRYLIKTRGQQVTLSCSPISGHRSVSWYQQTPGQGLQFLFEYFSETQRNKGNFPGRFSGRQFSNSRSEMNVSTLELGDSALYLCASSLLGATGQETQYFGPGTRLLVL.

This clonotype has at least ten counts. CDR3 coding DNA: TGCGCCAGCAGCTTGTATGTCGCACAAGAGACCCAGTACTTC. Translation: CASSLYVAQETQYF. V gene TRBV5-1 combines with J gene TRBJ2-5; D is ambiguous. CDR3 size: 14 residues. Germline lookup yields CDR1 SGHRS and CDR2 YFSETQ. V lost 1 base and J lost 2, with 9 bases in between.

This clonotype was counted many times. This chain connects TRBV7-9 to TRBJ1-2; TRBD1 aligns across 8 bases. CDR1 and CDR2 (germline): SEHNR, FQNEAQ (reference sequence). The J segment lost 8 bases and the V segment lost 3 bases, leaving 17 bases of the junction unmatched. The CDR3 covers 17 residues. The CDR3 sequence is CASSLEGARGHFLGYTF. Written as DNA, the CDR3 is TGTGCCAGCAGCTTGGAAGGGGCCAGGGGGCATTTTCTCGGCTACACCTTC.

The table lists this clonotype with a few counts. The CDR3 loop is CASRVGTGVKLFF. Here the CDR3 DNA reads TGTGCCAGCAGAGTCGGGACAGGGGTAAAACTGTTTTTT. The V call is TRBV28, the J call TRBJ1-4, with 10 bases lining up with TRBD1. V was pared by 6 bases and J by 10 bases, with 5 bases of the junction left unmatched. This CDR3 comprises 13 residues. The germline V gene encodes CDR1 MDHEN and CDR2 SYDVKM.

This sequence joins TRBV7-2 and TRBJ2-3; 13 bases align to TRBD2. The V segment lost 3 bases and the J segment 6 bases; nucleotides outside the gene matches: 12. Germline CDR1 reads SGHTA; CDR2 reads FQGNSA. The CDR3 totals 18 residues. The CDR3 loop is CASSFAPGLAGFKDTQYF. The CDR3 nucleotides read TGTGCCAGCAGCTTTGCCCCGGGACTAGCGGGGTTCAAGGATACGCAGTATTTT.

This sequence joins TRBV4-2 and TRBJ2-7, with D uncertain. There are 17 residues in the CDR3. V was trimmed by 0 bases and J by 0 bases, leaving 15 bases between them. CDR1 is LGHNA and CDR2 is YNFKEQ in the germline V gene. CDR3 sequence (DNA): TGTGCCAGCAGCCAAGATGGGGTCGGTCCCCTCTCCTACGAGCAGTACTTC. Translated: CASSQDGVGPLSYEQYF.

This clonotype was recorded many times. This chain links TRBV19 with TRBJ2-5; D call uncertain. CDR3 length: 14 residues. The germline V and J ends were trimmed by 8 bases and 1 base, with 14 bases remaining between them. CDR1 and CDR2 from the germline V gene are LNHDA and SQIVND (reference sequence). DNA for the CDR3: TGTGCCAGTGGTACCCCCGGAGTCCAAGAGACCCAGTACTTC. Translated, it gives CASGTPGVQETQYF.

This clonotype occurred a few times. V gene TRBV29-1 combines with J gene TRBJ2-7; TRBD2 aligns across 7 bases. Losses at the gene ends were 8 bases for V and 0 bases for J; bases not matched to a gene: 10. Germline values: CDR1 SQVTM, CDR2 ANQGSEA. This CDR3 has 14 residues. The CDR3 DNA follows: TGCAGCTCCAACGAGCGGGAACTCTCCTACGAGCAGTACTTC. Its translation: CSSNERELSYEQYF.

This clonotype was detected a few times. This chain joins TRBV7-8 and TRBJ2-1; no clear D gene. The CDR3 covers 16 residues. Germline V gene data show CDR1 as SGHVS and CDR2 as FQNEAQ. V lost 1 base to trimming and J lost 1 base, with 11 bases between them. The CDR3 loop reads CASSLGMVGSYNEQFF. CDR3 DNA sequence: TGTGCCAGCAGCTTAGGAATGGTGGGGTCCTACAATGAGCAGTTCTTC.

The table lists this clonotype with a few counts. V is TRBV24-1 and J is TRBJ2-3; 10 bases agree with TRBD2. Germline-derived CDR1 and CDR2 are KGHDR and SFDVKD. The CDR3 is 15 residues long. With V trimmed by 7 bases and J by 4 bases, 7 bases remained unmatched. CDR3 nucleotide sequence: TGTGCCACCAGCCGCGGTAGCGGGAGGTCAGATACGCAGTATTTT. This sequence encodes CATSRGSGRSDTQYF.

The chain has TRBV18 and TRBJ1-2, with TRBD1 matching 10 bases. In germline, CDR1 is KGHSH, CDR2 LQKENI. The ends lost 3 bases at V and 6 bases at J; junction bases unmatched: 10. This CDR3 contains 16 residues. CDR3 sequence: CASSPARDRGFNGYTF. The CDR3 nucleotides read TGTGCCAGCTCACCCGCCCGGGACAGGGGATTCAATGGCTACACCTTC.

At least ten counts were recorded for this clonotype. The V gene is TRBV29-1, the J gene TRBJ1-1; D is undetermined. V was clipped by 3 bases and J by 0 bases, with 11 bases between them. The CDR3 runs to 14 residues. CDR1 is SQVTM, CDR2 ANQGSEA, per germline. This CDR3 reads CSVDDTFLNTEAFF. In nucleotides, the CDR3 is TGCAGCGTTGACGACACCTTTTTGAACACTGAAGCTTTCTTT. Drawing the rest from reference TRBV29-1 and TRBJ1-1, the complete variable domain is SAVISQKPSRDICQRGTSLTIQCQVDSQVTMMFWYRQQPGQSLTLIATANQGSEATYESGFVIDKFPISRPNLTFSTLTVSNMSPEDSSIYLCSVDDTFLNTEAFFGQGTRLTVV.

The CDR3 is CASSLPGLSPLHF. The CDR3 DNA follows: TGTGCCAGCAGCTTACCGGGACTTTCACCCCTCCACTTT. The chain is built from TRBV7-9 and TRBJ1-6, with D perhaps TRBD1 (5 bases). Germline CDR1 reads SEHNR; CDR2 reads FQNEAQ (reference sequence). Between the trimmed V and J ends, which lost 2 bases and 9 bases, there was a span of 8 bases. The CDR3 contains 13 residues.

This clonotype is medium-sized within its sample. The CDR3 is CASSLVPSGGSTDTQYF. The CDR3 DNA reads TGTGCCAGCAGCTTAGTACCTAGCGGGGGAAGCACAGATACGCAGTATTTT. The chain uses TRBV7-6 and TRBJ2-3, with TRBD2 matching 10 bases. This CDR3 is 17 amino acids long. The germline V gene has CDR1 SGHVS and CDR2 FNYEAQ. With 1 base clipped from V and 0 bases from J, the junction kept 4 bases outside the gene matches.

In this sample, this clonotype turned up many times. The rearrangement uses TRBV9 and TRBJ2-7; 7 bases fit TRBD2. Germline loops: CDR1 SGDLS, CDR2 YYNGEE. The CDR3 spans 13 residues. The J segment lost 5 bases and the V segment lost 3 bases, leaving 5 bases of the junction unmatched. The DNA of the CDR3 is TGTGCCAGCAGCGACCAGCGGGACCACGAGCAGTACTTC. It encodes CASSDQRDHEQYF.

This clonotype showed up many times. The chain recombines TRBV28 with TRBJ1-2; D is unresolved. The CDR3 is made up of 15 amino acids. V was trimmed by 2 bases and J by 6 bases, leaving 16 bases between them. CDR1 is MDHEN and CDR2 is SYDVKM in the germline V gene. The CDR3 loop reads CASSLRTRPFDGYTF. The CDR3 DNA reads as TGTGCCAGCAGTTTACGGACGCGCCCCTTCGATGGCTACACCTTC.

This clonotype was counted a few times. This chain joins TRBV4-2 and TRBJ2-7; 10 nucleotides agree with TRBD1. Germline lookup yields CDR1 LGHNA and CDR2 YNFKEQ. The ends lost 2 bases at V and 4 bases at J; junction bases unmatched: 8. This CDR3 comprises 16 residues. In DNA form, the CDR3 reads TGTGCCAGCAGCCAAATGGGACAGGGGAGGGGATACGAGCAGTACTTC. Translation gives CASSQMGQGRGYEQYF.

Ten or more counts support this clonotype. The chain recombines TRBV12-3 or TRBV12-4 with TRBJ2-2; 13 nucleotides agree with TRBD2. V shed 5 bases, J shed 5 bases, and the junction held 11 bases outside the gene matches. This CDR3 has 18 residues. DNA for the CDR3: TGTGCCAGCAGTATAAGGACTAGCGGGAGTCCTCCTACCGGGGAGCTGTTTTTT. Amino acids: CASSIRTSGSPPTGELFF.

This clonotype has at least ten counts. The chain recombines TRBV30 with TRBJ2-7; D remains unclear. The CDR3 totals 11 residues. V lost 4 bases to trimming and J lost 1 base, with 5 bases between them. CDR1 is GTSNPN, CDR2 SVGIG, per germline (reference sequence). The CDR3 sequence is CAWTESYEQYF. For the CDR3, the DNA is TGTGCCTGGACTGAATCCTACGAGCAGTACTTC.

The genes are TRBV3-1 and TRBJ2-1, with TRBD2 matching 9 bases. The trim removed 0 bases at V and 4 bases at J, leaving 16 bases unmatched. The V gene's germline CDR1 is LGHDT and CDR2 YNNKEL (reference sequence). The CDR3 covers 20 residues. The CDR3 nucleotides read TGTGCCAGCAGCCAAGAGGGGACTAGCTTCCCCCGGGTCGGGTACAATGAGCAGTTCTTC. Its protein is CASSQEGTSFPRVGYNEQFF.

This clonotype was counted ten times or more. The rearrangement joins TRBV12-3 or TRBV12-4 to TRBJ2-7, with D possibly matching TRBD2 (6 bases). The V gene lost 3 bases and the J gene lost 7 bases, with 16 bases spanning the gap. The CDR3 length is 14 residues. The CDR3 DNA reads TGTGCCAGCAGTTTTGGGGGGACCGCTGGGGAGCAGTACTTC. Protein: CASSFGGTAGEQYF.